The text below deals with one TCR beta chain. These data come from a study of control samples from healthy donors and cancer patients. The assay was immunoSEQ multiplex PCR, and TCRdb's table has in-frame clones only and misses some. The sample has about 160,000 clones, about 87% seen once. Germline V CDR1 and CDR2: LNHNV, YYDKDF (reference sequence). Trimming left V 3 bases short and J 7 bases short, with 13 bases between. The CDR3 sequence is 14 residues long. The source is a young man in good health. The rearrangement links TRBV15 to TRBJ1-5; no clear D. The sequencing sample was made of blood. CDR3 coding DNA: TGTGCCACCAGCAGGGGTCATGGAGGGCAGCCCCAGCATTTT. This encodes CATSRGHGGQPQHF.